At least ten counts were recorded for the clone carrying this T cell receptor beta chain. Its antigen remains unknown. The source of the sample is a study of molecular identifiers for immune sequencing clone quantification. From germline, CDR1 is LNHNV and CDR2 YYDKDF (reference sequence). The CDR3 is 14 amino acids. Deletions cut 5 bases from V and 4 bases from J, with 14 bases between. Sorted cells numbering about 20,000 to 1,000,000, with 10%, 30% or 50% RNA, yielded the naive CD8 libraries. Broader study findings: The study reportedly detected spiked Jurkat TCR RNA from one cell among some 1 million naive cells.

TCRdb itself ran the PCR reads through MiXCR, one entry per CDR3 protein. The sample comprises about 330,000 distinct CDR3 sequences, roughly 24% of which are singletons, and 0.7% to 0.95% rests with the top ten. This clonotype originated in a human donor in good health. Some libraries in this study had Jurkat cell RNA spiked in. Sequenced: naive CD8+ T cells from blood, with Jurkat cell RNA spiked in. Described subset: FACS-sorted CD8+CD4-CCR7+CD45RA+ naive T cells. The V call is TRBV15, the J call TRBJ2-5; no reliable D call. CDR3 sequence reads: CATSSPQEPETQYF. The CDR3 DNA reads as TGTGCCACCAGCTCCCCCCAGGAGCCAGAGACCCAGTACTTC.